The clone carrying this T cell receptor (beta chain) was counted ten times or more. Its matching antigen is unknown. These data come from a study of T cells in Graves' hyperthyroidism and ophthalmopathy. This CDR3 contains 13 residues. Germline V gene sequence: CDR1 GTSNPN, CDR2 SVGIG (reference sequence). Trimming removed 3 bases from V and 4 bases from J, with 12 bases in between. Study-wide results and limits: Blood held most thyroid clonotypes expanded above 0.001 frequency.

Exclusion of a patient resulted from uncontrolled infection, other autoimmune disease, pregnancy or lactation. Fresh peripheral blood, 9.5 to 10 ml of it, supplied the PBMCs. Amplification of TCR beta CDR3 regions was performed using RNA transcripts as template. Carried out on the TCR CDR3, a first-round RT-PCR used the HTBI primer set. TCRdb independently ran MiXCR on the multiplex PCR reads; one entry per CDR3 protein. Of about 600,000 distinct CDR3 sequences listed, about a sixth are singletons. The sample consisted of blood. The chain combines TRBV30 with TRBJ1-2; D might be TRBD1 (6 bases). The receptor was derived from a woman between 40 and 50 years old with Graves' ophthalmopathy. CDR3: CAWSSGAVYGYTF. Written as DNA, the CDR3 is TGTGCCTGGAGCTCGGGGGCCGTCTATGGCTACACCTTC. Drawing the rest from reference TRBV30 and TRBJ1-2, the complete variable domain is SQTIHQWPATLVQPVGSPLSLECTVEGTSNPNLYWYRQAAGRGLQLLFYSVGIGQISSEVPQNLSASRPQDRQFILSSKKLLLSDSGFYLCAWSSGAVYGYTFGSGTRLTVV.